Listed below are T cell receptor beta chains from one sample, sequenced in a study of OX40 agonist ivuxolimab in advanced cancers. Here immunoSEQ multiplex PCR was the method, and the copy in TCRdb shows in-frame clones only, minus some. Of 55,000 to 70,000 clones listed, roughly 85% are singletons. The sequencing used CD4+ or CD8+ T cells sorted from blood, collected in a trial of the OX40 agonist ivuxolimab. The receptor source for this set is an adult with an advanced solid tumor such as melanoma, head and neck, liver or kidney cancer. CDR3s include the opening cysteine and the closing phenylalanine or tryptophan. The order of the fields is V gene, D gene, clone size, J gene, CDR3 DNA, CDR3 protein. The D gene is left open where the match is weak. Clone size is shown for a subset of rows, as once, few, many or a class of expanded clone.

TRBV28	TRBD1	NA	TRBJ2-1	TGTGCCAGCAGGTCCGGGACAGGGTTCAATGAGCAGTTCTTC	CASRSGTGFNEQFF
TRBV4-1	NA	NA	TRBJ2-1	TGCGCCAGCAGCCCGTGGGGGCCCGCCAGAGACTACAATGAGCAGTTCTTC	CASSPWGPARDYNEQFF
TRBV2	NA	once	TRBJ2-1	TGTGCCAGCAGACTTGGGGTCCTCAATGAGCAGTTCTTC	CASRLGVLNEQFF
TRBV28	NA	NA	TRBJ2-7	TGTTCCGTGGGGTTGGACTCGCGCTCCTACGAGCAGTACTTC	CSVGLDSRSYEQYF
TRBV30	TRBD2	NA	TRBJ2-5	TGTGCCTGGAGTGTACGTGGACTAGCGGGAGGGCCGGTTGTGGAGACCCAGTACTTC	CAWSVRGLAGGPVVETQYF
TRBV5-4	NA	NA	TRBJ1-5	TGTGCCAGCAGCTTGGCAGGCACCAATCAGCCCCAGCATTTT	CASSLAGTNQPQHF
TRBV7-9	TRBD1	NA	TRBJ1-2	TGTGCCAGCAGCTTAGGGGACAGGGGATATGGCTACACCTTC	CASSLGDRGYGYTF
TRBV5-1	NA	once	TRBJ1-1	TGCGCCAGCAGCTTTTTGGGGGGCACTGAAGCTTTCTTT	CASSFLGGTEAFF
TRBV10-3	NA	NA	TRBJ1-3	TGTGCCATCAGTGAATACTACATCAGGGAAAAAGGAAACACCATATATTTT	CAISEYYIREKGNTIYF
TRBV2	NA	NA	TRBJ1-5	TGTGCCAGCAGTGGGCGGCCAAACAATCAGCCCCAGCATTTT	CASSGRPNNQPQHF
TRBV14	NA	NA	TRBJ2-5	TGTGCCAGCAGCCAAGGTGTTTTTAATACAGGGAAAGAGACCCAGTACTTC	CASSQGVFNTGKETQYF
TRBV7-9	NA	few	TRBJ2-3	TGTGCCAGCAGCTTAGACGCAGATACGCAGTATTTT	CASSLDADTQYF
TRBV11-3	NA	NA	TRBJ1-1	TGTGCCAGCAGTACAAGTGGACCGCGGGATGAAGCTTTCTTT	CASSTSGPRDEAFF
TRBV18	NA	NA	TRBJ1-5	TGTGCCAGCTCACCCCGGGACGATAGCAATCAGCCCCAGCATTTT	CASSPRDDSNQPQHF
TRBV28	TRBD1	NA	TRBJ2-7	TGTGCCAGCAGTTTATTCGTCTGGACAGGGAACTACGAGCAGTACTTC	CASSLFVWTGNYEQYF
TRBV28	NA	NA	TRBJ2-1	TGTGCCAGCAGTTTAGGGCGGACCAATGAGCAGTTCTTC	CASSLGRTNEQFF
TRBV28	NA	NA	TRBJ2-5	TGTGCCAGCAGTAATCTAAAGGACAGCCAAGAGACCCAGTACTTC	CASSNLKDSQETQYF
TRBV7-2	NA	NA	TRBJ2-3	TGTGCCAGCAGCACATACCCAGATACGCAGTATTTT	CASSTYPDTQYF
TRBV15	TRBD2	NA	TRBJ2-1	TGTGCCACCAGCTCTCTCGGGCGGGAGTGGAATGAGCAGTTCTTC	CATSSLGREWNEQFF
TRBV10-3	NA	once	TRBJ2-4	TGTGCCATCAGCCAGACTAGATTGGACGATAAAAACATTCAGTACTTC	CAISQTRLDDKNIQYF
TRBV28	NA	NA	TRBJ1-2	TGTGCCAGCGGCTCCAGGGACGATTTTGGCTACACCTTC	CASGSRDDFGYTF
TRBV2	NA	NA	TRBJ1-5	TGTGCCAGCAGTCCTGACAGAAATCAGCCCCAGCATTTT	CASSPDRNQPQHF
TRBV7-2	NA	NA	TRBJ2-2	TGTGCCAGCAGCTTAGGGCCAGGGACCGGGGAGCTGTTTTTT	CASSLGPGTGELFF
TRBV5-4	NA	few	TRBJ1-5	TGTGCCAGCAGCTTAAGCCCAGGCCAGCCCCAGCATTTT	CASSLSPGQPQHF
TRBV4-1	NA	NA	TRBJ2-7	TGCGCCAGCAGCCAAGACCCATGGGGGGTCTACGAGCAGTACTTC	CASSQDPWGVYEQYF
TRBV9	NA	few	TRBJ1-2	TGTGCCAGCAGCGTAGAGGGGACTCCTGGCTACACCTTC	CASSVEGTPGYTF
TRBV21-1	NA	NA	TRBJ2-7	TGTGCCAGCAGCAAGCGGGGCTACGAGCAGTACTTC	CASSKRGYEQYF
TRBV9	TRBD2	NA	TRBJ2-3	TGTGCCAGCAGCCCCAGCGGGAGAGTGACAGATACGCAGTATTTT	CASSPSGRVTDTQYF
TRBV28	TRBD1	NA	TRBJ2-1	TGTGCCAGCAACCCCCCTGGGGCAGGGGGCTACAATGAGCAGTTCTTC	CASNPPGAGGYNEQFF
TRBV5-4	NA	NA	TRBJ2-2	TGTGCCAGCAGCTCCGGGCGAGACACCGGGGAGCTGTTTTTT	CASSSGRDTGELFF
TRBV7-2	TRBD1	NA	TRBJ1-2	TGTGCCAGCAGCCCAGGGGGCGACTATGGCTACACCTTC	CASSPGGDYGYTF
TRBV28	TRBD1	NA	TRBJ2-1	TGTGCCAGCAGTTTATTACAGGGGCCCTACAATGAGCAGTTCTTC	CASSLLQGPYNEQFF
TRBV28	NA	NA	TRBJ1-1	TGTGCCAGCAGTTTTTTTACAGTTCGGCTGAACACTGAAGCTTTCTTT	CASSFFTVRLNTEAFF
TRBV5-1	NA	once	TRBJ2-5	TGCGCCAGCAGCTTGGCCCTAGGGGAGACCCAGTACTTC	CASSLALGETQYF
TRBV28	NA	NA	TRBJ2-5	TGTGCCAGCAGTTCCTACCGACTCGGGGAGACCCAGTACTTC	CASSSYRLGETQYF